This T cell receptor (beta chain) came from a study of blood T cell repertoires in COVID-19. The overall study: Acute-phase and convalescent COVID-19 samples originated in the United States, Italy and Spain.

The CDR3 totals 15 residues. V gave up 0 bases and J gave up 7 bases; unmatched junction bases: 8. Germline values: CDR1 GTSNPN, CDR2 SVGIG (reference sequence). In the original processing: Nucleated cell counts were estimated from reference gene primer amplification. Here immunoSEQ multiplex PCR was the method, and the copy in TCRdb shows in-frame clones only, minus some. The V and J calls and the clone size are those of that table, but D and trimming were determined from the DNA. There are approximately 32,000 clones in the sample; 88% occur only once, and about 25% lies in the top ten. The sample taken for sequencing was peripheral blood. The chain links TRBV30 to TRBJ1-2, with TRBD1 matching over 10 bases. This TCR derives from a human donor in a cohort sampled during active COVID-19. The CDR3 DNA sequence: TGTGCCTGGAGTGTATCCGGGACAGGGGTGGGTGGCTACACCTTC. This sequence encodes CAWSVSGTGVGGYTF.